This TCR beta chain was recovered during a study of vaccination and CD4 T cells after COVID-19. The CDR3 covers 11 residues. Germline values: CDR1 SGHVS, CDR2 FNYEAQ. Between the trimmed V and J ends, which lost 4 bases and 6 bases, there was a span of 5 bases. To note about this clonotype: The antigen is not known.

Sequenced with the Oncomine TCR Beta short-read assay was DNA taken from cultured CD4+ T cells. TCRdb itself ran the PCR reads through MiXCR, one entry per CDR3 protein. The sample has fewer than 20,000 distinct CDR3 sequences; approximately 65% are singletons. Treatment specified: approximately 9-day PBMC culture with coronavirus spike peptide pools or control peptides (ViraFEST assay). The chain carries TRBV7-6 and TRBJ2-3; no reliable D call. The specimen was CD4+ T cells from blood, cultured in vitro. This clonotype was obtained from a human donor who had recovered from COVID-19. Here the CDR3 DNA reads TGTGCCAGCAGCTCGAAGGATACGCAGTATTTT. This gives the protein CASSSKDTQYF.